A selection of T cell receptor beta chains follows, all from one sample in a study of T cell changes during pregnancy in multiple sclerosis. Produced via immunoSEQ multiplex PCR; TCRdb's table is partial and in-frame only. The sample shows about 43,000 clones, roughly 88% of them seen only once. Here the sequenced sample was peripheral blood, taken in the second trimester of pregnancy. The receptors shown here come from a female donor in good health, enrolled as a control in a pregnancy study. CDR3s include the opening cysteine and the closing phenylalanine or tryptophan. D genes are given only for firm matches. Clone size, where shown, is once, few, many, or a class for clones that have expanded.

cdr3_length	v_call	j_call	d_call	clone_size	cdr3_aa	cdr3_nt
13	TRBV10-1	TRBJ1-1	NA	once	CASSGQLNTEAFF	TGCGCCAGCAGTGGACAGTTGAACACTGAAGCTTTCTTT
11	TRBV30	TRBJ1-2	NA	few	CAWTYSYGYTF	TGTGCCTGGACCTACAGCTATGGCTACACCTTC
13	TRBV5-6	TRBJ2-1	NA	NA	CASSLVGGNEQFF	TGTGCCAGCAGCTTGGTGGGGGGCAATGAGCAGTTCTTC
15	TRBV9	TRBJ1-6	NA	NA	CANSVGSSYNSPLHF	TGTGCCAACAGCGTAGGGAGCTCCTATAATTCACCCCTCCACTTT
17	TRBV23-1	TRBJ2-7	NA	NA	CASSPLQSRGSSYEQYF	TGCGCCAGCAGTCCTCTTCAAAGTCGGGGAAGCTCCTACGAGCAGTACTTC
15	TRBV7-8	TRBJ2-7	NA	NA	CASSLRGASTYEQYF	TGTGCCAGCAGCCTACGGGGGGCTAGTACCTACGAGCAGTACTTC
11	TRBV5-6	TRBJ1-2	NA	NA	CASSVLHGYTF	TGTGCCAGCAGCGTCCTCCATGGCTACACCTTC
14	TRBV5-4	TRBJ2-7	TRBD1	NA	CASSWDSSSYEQYF	TGTGCCAGCAGCTGGGACAGTAGCTCCTACGAGCAGTACTTC
17	TRBV18	TRBJ2-3	TRBD2	NA	CASSPQLAGGPTDTQYF	TGTGCCAGCTCACCACAGCTAGCGGGGGGCCCCACAGATACGCAGTATTTT
17	TRBV7-8	TRBJ2-7	NA	NA	CASSARGRVTLPYEQYF	TGTGCCAGCAGCGCTAGGGGCCGGGTGACTTTACCCTACGAGCAGTACTTC
13	TRBV5-1	TRBJ2-7	TRBD1	NA	CASSADRVYEQYF	TGCGCCAGCAGCGCGGACAGGGTCTACGAGCAGTACTTC
13	TRBV2	TRBJ2-7	TRBD1	NA	CASIDRGGSEQYF	TGTGCCAGCATTGACAGGGGTGGGTCCGAGCAGTACTTC
14	TRBV6-1	TRBJ2-1	TRBD1	NA	CASSPDRDYNEQFF	TGTGCCAGCAGCCCGGACAGGGATTACAATGAGCAGTTCTTC